This TCR beta chain appears in the sequencing data of a study of T cell changes during pregnancy in multiple sclerosis. Measured with immunoSEQ multiplex PCR; TCRdb has only the in-frame clones, and not every one. Of around 19,000 clones in the sample, about nine tenths were seen once. Per germline, CDR1 ENHRY and CDR2 SYGVKD. Deletions cut 6 bases from V and 1 base from J, with 10 bases between. The CDR3 loop spans 13 amino acids. The material was CD8+ T cells from peripheral blood mononuclear cells, obtained after pregnancy. The rearrangement uses TRBV10-3 and TRBJ2-7; D possibly corresponds to TRBD1 (6 bases). The TCR sequence derives from a female donor in good health, enrolled as a control in a pregnancy study. The CDR3 bases are TGTGCCATCAGATACAGGGTTTCCTACGAGCAGTACTTC. This encodes CAIRYRVSYEQYF.